The subject of this entry is one T cell receptor (beta chain). The data are from a study of blood T cell repertoires in COVID-19. Study in general: Sites in the United States, Italy and Spain provided acute and convalescent COVID-19 samples. PBMCs, B-cell-depleted T cells, or T cells provided the cDNA or gDNA that made up the material.

Original processing methods: Researchers report that nucleated cell counts were estimated from reference gene primer amplification. TCRdb's copy holds only in-frame clones and misses some; the assay was immunoSEQ multiplex PCR. That table gives V, J and clone size, and the DNA gave D and trimming. Of around 210,000 clones in the sample, 88% were seen once. Sequencing used peripheral blood. This receptor was taken from a man aged 18 to 29 with active or convalescent COVID-19.

CDR3 DNA: TGTGCCAGCAGCCAATCTTCGGCAGGGGAAACGGGTACGGGCTACACCTTC. Encoded protein: CASSQSSAGETGTGYTF. V is TRBV4-2 and J is TRBJ1-2; possibly TRBD1 for D (6 bases). The CDR3 runs 17 residues. Trimming took 2 bases from V and 8 from J, leaving 24 bases between them. CDR1 is LGHNA and CDR2 is YNFKEQ in the germline V gene.